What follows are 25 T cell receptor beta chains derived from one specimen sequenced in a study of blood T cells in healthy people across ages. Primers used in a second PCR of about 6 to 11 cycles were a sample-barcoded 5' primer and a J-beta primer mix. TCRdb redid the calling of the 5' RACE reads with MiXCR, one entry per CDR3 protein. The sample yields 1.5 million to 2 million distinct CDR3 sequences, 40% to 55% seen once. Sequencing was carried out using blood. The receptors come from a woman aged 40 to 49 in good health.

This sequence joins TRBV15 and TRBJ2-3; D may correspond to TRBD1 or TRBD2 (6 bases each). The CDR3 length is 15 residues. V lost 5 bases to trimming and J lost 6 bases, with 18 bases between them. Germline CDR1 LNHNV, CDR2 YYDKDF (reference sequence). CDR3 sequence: CATSPSWGAGDTQYF. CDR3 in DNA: TGTGCCACCAGCCCATCATGGGGGGCTGGCGATACGCAGTATTTT.

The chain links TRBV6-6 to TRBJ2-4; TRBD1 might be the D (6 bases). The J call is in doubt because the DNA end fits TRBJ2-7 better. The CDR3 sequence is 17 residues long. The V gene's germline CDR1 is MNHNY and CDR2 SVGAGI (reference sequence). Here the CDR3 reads CASSYGHTGISTYEQYF. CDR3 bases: TGTGCCAGCAGTTACGGACACACAGGGATCTCAACATACGAGCAGTACTTC.

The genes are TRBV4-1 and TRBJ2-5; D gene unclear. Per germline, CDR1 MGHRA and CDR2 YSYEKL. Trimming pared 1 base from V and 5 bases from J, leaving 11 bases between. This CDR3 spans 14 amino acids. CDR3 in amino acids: CASSQVSQSETQYF. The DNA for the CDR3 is TGCGCCAGCAGCCAAGTGTCGCAGTCGGAGACCCAGTACTTC.

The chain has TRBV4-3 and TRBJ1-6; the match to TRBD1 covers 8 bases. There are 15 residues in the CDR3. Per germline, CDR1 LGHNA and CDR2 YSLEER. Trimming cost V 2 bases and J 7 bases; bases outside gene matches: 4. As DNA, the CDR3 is TGCGCCAGCAGCCAAATGAGGACAGGGAATTCACCCCTCCACTTT. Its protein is CASSQMRTGNSPLHF.

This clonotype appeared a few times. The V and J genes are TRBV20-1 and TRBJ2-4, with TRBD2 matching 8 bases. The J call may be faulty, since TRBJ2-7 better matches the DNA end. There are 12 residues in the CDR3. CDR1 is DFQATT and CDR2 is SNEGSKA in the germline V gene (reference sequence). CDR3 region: CSARGLVDEQYF. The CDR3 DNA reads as TGCAGTGCTAGGGGACTAGTTGACGAGCAGTACTTC.

The CDR3 region has the DNA TGTGCCAGCGCCCGGACAGCCAGTGAGACCCAGTACTTC. Encoded protein: CASARTASETQYF. This chain uses TRBV12-3 or TRBV12-4 with TRBJ2-5; the D gene is possibly TRBD1 (6 bases). The CDR3 runs 13 residues. Trimming took off 8 bases at V and 5 bases at J, with 15 bases between the two ends.

The CDR3 bases are TGTGCCAGCAGTGACCCGGGACAGGGGGCCGCTGAAGCTTTCTTT. Its translation: CASSDPGQGAAEAFF. This chain joins TRBV2 and TRBJ1-1, with 12 bases fitting TRBD1. The V gene's germline CDR1 is SNHLY and CDR2 FYNNEI. After removal of 3 bases from V and 6 bases from J, the junction contained 5 bases not matched to a gene. CDR3 size: 15 residues.

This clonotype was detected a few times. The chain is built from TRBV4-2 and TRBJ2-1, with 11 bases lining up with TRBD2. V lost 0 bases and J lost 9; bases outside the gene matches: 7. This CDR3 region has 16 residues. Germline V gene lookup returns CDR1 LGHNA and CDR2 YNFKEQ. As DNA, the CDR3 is TGTGCCAGCAGCCAAGATCCCGGTCTAGCGGGGGGTGAGCAGTTCTTC. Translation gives CASSQDPGLAGGEQFF.

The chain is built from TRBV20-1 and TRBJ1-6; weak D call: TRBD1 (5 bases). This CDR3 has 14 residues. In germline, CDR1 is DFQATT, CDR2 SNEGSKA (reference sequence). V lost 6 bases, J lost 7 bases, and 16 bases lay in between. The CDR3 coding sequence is TGCAGTGCAGAAGCGGGACGGGGGAATTCACCCCTCCACTTT. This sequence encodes CSAEAGRGNSPLHF.

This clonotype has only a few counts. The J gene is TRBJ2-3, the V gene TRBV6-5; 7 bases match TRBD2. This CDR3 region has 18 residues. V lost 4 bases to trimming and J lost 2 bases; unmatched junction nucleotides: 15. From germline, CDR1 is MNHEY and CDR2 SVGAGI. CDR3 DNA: TGTGCCAGCAGTTCCCGAGACCCGGGTAGCGGGTACACAGATACGCAGTATTTT. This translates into CASSSRDPGSGYTDTQYF.

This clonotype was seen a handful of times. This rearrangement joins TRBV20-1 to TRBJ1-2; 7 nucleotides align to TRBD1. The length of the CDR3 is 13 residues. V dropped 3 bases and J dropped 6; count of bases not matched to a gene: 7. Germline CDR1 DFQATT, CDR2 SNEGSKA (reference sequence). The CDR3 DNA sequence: TGCAGTGCTAGGACAGGGAAAGTGGATGGCTACACCTTC. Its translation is CSARTGKVDGYTF.

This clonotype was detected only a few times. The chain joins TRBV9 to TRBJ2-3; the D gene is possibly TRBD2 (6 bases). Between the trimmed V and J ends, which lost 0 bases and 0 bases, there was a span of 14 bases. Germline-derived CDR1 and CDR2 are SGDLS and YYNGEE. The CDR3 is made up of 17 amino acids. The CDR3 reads CASSVDPSDVSTDTQYF. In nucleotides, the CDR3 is TGTGCCAGCAGCGTAGATCCTAGCGATGTTAGCACAGATACGCAGTATTTT. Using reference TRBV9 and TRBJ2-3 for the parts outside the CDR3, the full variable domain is DSGVTQTPKHLITATGQRVTLRCSPRSGDLSVYWYQQSLDQGLQFLIQYYNGEERAKGNILERFSAQQFPDLHSELNLSSLELGDSALYFCASSVDPSDVSTDTQYFGPGTRLTVL.

The DNA for the CDR3 is TGTGCCAGCAGCCAAGGACTAGCGGGGGGTTTATTAGAGACCCAGTACTTC. This sequence encodes CASSQGLAGGLLETQYF. The V and J genes are TRBV4-2 and TRBJ2-5; TRBD2 matches 13 bases. V was clipped by 1 base and J by 4 bases; unmatched bases: 6. The CDR3 runs 17 residues. Germline lookup yields CDR1 LGHNA and CDR2 YNFKEQ.

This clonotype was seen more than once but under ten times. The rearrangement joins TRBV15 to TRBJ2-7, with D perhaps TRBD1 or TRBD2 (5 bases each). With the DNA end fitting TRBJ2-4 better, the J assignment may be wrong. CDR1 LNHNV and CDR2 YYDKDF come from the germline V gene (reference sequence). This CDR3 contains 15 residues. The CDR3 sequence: CATSRDPFEGNIQYF. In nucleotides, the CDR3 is TGTGCCACCAGCAGGGATCCGTTTGAGGGGAACATTCAGTACTTC.

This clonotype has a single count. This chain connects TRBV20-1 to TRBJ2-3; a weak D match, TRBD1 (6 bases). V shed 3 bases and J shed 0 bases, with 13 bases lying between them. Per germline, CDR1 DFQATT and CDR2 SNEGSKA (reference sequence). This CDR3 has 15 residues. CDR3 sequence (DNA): TGCAGTGCTAGGATGACAGGTCCTAGCACAGATACGCAGTATTTT. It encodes CSARMTGPSTDTQYF.

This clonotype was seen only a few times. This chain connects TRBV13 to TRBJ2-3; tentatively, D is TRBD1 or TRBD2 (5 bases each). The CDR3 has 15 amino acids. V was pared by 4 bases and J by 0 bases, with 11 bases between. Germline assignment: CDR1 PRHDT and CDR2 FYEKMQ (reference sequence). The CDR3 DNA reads TGTGCCAGCAGCTCCGGGGCTCCTAGCACAGATACGCAGTATTTT. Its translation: CASSSGAPSTDTQYF.

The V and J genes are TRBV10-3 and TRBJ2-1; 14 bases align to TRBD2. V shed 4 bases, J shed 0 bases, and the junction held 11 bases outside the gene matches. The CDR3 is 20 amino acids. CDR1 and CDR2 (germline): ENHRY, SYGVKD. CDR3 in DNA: TGTGCCATCAGTGGTGATGGGACTAGCGGGGGCCGAAGCTCCTACAATGAGCAGTTCTTC. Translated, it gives CAISGDGTSGGRSSYNEQFF.

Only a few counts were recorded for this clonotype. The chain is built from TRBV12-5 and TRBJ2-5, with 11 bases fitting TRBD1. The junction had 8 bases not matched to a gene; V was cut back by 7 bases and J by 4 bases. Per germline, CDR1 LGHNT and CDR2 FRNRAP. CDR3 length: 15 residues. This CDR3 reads CASAKGTGGIETQYF. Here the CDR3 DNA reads TGTGCTAGTGCCAAGGGGACAGGGGGTATAGAGACCCAGTACTTC.

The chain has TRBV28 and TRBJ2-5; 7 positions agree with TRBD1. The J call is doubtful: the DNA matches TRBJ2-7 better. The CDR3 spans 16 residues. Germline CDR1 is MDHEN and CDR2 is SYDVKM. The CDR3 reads CASSPASEGANDEQYF. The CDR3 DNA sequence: TGTGCCAGCAGTCCGGCGAGCGAGGGGGCCAATGACGAGCAGTACTTC.

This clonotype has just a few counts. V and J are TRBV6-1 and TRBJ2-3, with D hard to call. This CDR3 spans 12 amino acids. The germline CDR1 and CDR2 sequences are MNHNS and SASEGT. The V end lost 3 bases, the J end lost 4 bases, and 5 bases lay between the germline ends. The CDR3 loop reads CASSDLADTQYF. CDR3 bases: TGTGCCAGCAGTGATCTCGCAGATACGCAGTATTTT.

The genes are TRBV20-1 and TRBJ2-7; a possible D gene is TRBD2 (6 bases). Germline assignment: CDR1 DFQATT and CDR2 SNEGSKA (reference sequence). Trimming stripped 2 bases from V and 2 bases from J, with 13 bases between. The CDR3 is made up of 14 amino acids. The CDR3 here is CSARPERAPYEQYF. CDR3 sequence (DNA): TGCAGTGCTAGACCGGAGCGGGCACCCTACGAGCAGTACTTC.

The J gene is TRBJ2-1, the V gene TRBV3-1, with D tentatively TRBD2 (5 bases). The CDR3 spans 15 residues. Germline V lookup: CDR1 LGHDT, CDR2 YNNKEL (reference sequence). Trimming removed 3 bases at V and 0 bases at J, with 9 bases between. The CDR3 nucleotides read TGTGCCAGCAGCCATGCGGGTAGCTCCTACAATGAGCAGTTCTTC. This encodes CASSHAGSSYNEQFF.

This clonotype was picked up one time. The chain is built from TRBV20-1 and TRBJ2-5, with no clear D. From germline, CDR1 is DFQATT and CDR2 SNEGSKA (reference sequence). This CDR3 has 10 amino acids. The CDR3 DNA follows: TGCACTCCCCTTGGGGAGACCCAGTACTTC. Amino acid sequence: CTPLGETQYF.

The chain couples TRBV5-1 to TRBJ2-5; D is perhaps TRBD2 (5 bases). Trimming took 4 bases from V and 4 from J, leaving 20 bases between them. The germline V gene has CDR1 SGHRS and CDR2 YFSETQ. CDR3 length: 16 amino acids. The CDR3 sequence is CASSRYRARERETQYF. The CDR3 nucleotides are TGCGCCAGCAGCCGTTATAGGGCAAGGGAGCGAGAGACCCAGTACTTC.

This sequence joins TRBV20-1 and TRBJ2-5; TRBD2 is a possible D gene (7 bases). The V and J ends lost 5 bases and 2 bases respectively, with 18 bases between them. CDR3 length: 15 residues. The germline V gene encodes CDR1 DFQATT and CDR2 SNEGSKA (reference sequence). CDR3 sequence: CSASRGGGGQETQYF. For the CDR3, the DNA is TGCAGTGCTTCCCGGGGCGGGGGCGGGCAAGAGACCCAGTACTTC.